Sequencing of this T cell receptor beta chain was carried out in a study of shared clonotypes between healthy human individuals. Study-wide points: Some clonotypes were shared by all four sorted-subset donors, while others were not shared. The non-shared ones had lower generation probabilities than the shared ones. Clonotype sharing across donors was expected to vary with sequencing depth. Among the subsets, naive ones generally showed larger estimated richness than memory ones.

Terminally differentiated effector memory CD45RA+ cells were excluded by CCR7 positive selection of CD45RO-negative cells. Every contributor of samples was a Caucasian grown-up residing in Nashville, Tennessee. This clone was recorded a few times. Its matching antigen is unknown. The sample contains more than one DNA sequence encoding this CDR3. Libraries were prepared by immunoSEQ multiplex PCR; TCRdb keeps only in-frame clonotypes and omits some of them. The sample yields around 2.1 million clones, about 92% seen once. Trimming took off 6 bases at V and 1 base at J, with 9 bases between the two ends. The CDR3 extends over 13 amino acids. CDR1 MDHEN and CDR2 SYDVKM come from the germline V gene.

This TCR derives from a man aged 18-30 years in good health. Some clones in this sample may be carry-over from other donors' samples. Sequenced input: naive CD8+ T cells from PBMCs. The J gene is TRBJ1-1, the V gene TRBV28; no firm D call. This chain's CDR3 is CASSASRNTEAFF. CDR3 nucleotide sequence: TGTGCCAGCAGCGCCTCGAGGAACACTGAAGCTTTCTTT.